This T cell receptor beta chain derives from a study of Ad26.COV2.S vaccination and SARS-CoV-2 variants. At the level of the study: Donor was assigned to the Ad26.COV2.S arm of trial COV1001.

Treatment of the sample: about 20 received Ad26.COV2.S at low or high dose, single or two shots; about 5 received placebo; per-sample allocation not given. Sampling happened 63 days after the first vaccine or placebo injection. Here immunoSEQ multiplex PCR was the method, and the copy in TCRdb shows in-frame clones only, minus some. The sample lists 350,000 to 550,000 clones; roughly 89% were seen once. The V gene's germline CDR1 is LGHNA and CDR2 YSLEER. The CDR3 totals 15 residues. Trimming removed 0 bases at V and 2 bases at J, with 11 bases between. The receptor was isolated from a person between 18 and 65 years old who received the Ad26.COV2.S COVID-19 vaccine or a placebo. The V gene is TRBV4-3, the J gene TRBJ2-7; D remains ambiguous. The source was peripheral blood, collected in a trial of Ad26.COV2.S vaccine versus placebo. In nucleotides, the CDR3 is TGCGCCAGCAGCCAAGACTACCGCCTCCCCTACGAGCAGTACTTC. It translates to CASSQDYRLPYEQYF.